The present T cell receptor beta chain was sequenced within a study of cytomegalovirus exposure and HLA in healthy donors. Assay used: immunoSEQ multiplex PCR; TCRdb lists only in-frame clones, some missing. The data contain about 360,000 clones, roughly 85% of them singletons. Points from the study as a whole: Reports indicated that the classifier achieved high specificity and sensitivity in diagnosing cytomegalovirus status.

From the approximately 120-subject validation cohort, which was separate from the roughly 670-subject first cohort, the donors were drawn. The germline gives CDR1 SGHTS, CDR2 YDEGEE. The trim removed 9 bases at V and 2 bases at J, leaving 7 bases unmatched. The CDR3 has 14 amino acids. Comment on this clone: Its matching antigen is unknown.

The TCR was taken from a young woman in good health and CMV-seronegative. The source material was PBMCs. The rearrangement links TRBV5-8 to TRBJ1-4, with TRBD1 matching 7 bases. CDR3 protein: CANRQGFTNEKLFF. The DNA for the CDR3 is TGTGCCAACAGACAGGGTTTCACTAATGAAAAACTGTTTTTT.